This T cell receptor (beta chain) was documented in a study of cytomegalovirus exposure and HLA in healthy donors. Primers for the PCR totalled 60 Vbeta and 13 Jbeta. The data were produced by immunoSEQ multiplex PCR, yet TCRdb's version contains in-frame clones alone and is incomplete. This table has approximately 150,000 clones, around four fifths appearing once. Study conclusions and caveats: The study dropped some indistinguishable V segments, TRBV6-2 and TRBV6-3 among them.

This clone was picked up a small number of times. Antigen: not known. This CDR3 has 14 residues. CDR1 is LNHDA and CDR2 is SQIVND in the germline V gene (reference sequence). The ends were cut back, 9 bases at V and 5 bases at J, with 16 bases in the middle. This TCR came from a woman between 45 and 65 years old in good health and CMV-seronegative. The sequenced sample was PBMCs. The chain links TRBV19 to TRBJ2-2; the D gene is possibly TRBD1 (6 bases). CDR3 in DNA: TGTGCCAGCCACTGGGGGCAAGGGACCGGGGAGCTGTTTTTT. Its protein product is CASHWGQGTGELFF.